These 7 T cell receptor beta chains were all obtained from the same sample, sequenced in a study of blood T cell repertoires in COVID-19. Profiling relied on immunoSEQ multiplex PCR, and the TCRdb table lists in-frame clones only, not all of them. There are fewer than 350,000 clones in the sample; approximately 90% occur only once, and about 2.3% lies in the top ten. The sample comprised PBMCs or T cells enriched from blood (not recorded which). Receptors originate from a woman aged 40-49 years with acute COVID-19.

The J gene is TRBJ1-3, the V gene TRBV30, with D unclear. Trimming stripped 8 bases from V and 1 base from J, with 12 bases between. CDR1 and CDR2 from the germline V gene are GTSNPN and SVGIG (reference sequence). CDR3 size: 13 residues. CDR3 sequence reads: CASQRFSGNTIYF. CDR3 sequence (DNA): TGTGCCAGCCAAAGATTTTCTGGAAACACCATATATTTT.

CDR3 sequence (DNA): TGTGCCAGCAGTGAATTTAGGACAGGGTATTTCAAACCCGTACTCGAGCAGTACTTC. Its protein is CASSEFRTGYFKPVLEQYF. The chain links TRBV6-1 to TRBJ2-7; the match to TRBD1 covers 8 bases. Looked up from germline, CDR1 is MNHNS and CDR2 is SASEGT. The length of the CDR3 is 19 residues. The trim removed 2 bases at V and 6 bases at J, leaving 21 bases unmatched.

This clone was seen a few times. The chain joins TRBV15 to TRBJ1-1; D call uncertain. This CDR3 has 12 residues. V gave up 2 bases and J gave up 3 bases, with 4 bases separating them. Germline CDR1 and CDR2: LNHNV and YYDKDF (reference sequence). CDR3 nucleotide sequence: TGTGCCACCAGCAGACACTACACTGAAGCTTTCTTT. It translates to CATSRHYTEAFF.

This clone appeared a single time. The gene calls are TRBV19 and TRBJ1-2; 7 nucleotides line up with TRBD1. The CDR3 has 17 residues. V was pared by 5 bases and J by 0 bases, with 12 bases of the junction left unmatched. CDR1 and CDR2 (germline): LNHDA, SQIVND (reference sequence). Here the CDR3 reads CASSDARTGRANYGYTF. The CDR3, as DNA: TGTGCCAGTAGTGACGCCAGGACAGGACGAGCTAACTATGGCTACACCTTC.

The gene calls are TRBV2 and TRBJ1-5; 9 bases are a match to TRBD1. The CDR3 contains 16 residues. In germline, CDR1 is SNHLY, CDR2 FYNNEI. The ends lost 7 bases at V and 9 bases at J; junction bases unmatched: 16. CDR3 protein: CASKRGRDRATGPQHF. In nucleotides, the CDR3 is TGTGCCAGCAAGCGGGGGAGGGACAGGGCTACGGGGCCCCAGCATTTT. Full variable domain (rest looked up from reference TRBV2 and TRBJ1-5): EPEVTQTPSHQVTQMGQEVILRCVPISNHLYFYWYRQILGQKVEFLVSFYNNEISEKSEIFDDQFSVERPDGSNFTLKIRSTKLEDSAMYFCASKRGRDRATGPQHFGDGTRLSIL.

The sample holds a few counts of this clone. The gene calls are TRBV5-8 and TRBJ1-1, with D possibly TRBD1 on 6 matching bases. The CDR3 spans 14 residues. Trimming pared 4 bases from V and 4 bases from J, leaving 14 bases between. Germline V gives CDR1 SGHTS, CDR2 YDEGEE. CDR3 coding DNA: TGTGCCAGCAGCGAAGCCAGGGGCCCCACTGAAGCTTTCTTT. Its protein is CASSEARGPTEAFF.

The chain combines TRBV7-3 with TRBJ2-1, with D possibly being TRBD1 (6 bases). Germline V CDR1 and CDR2: SGHTA, FQGTGA. V was shortened by 1 base and J by 1 base, with 11 bases between the two germline ends. This CDR3 region has 16 residues. As DNA, the CDR3 is TGTGCCAGCAGCTTAAGAGGACAGCTTTCCTACAATGAGCAGTTCTTC. Residues: CASSLRGQLSYNEQFF.